Listed here are 3 T cell receptor beta chains from one sample, sequenced in a study of cytomegalovirus exposure and HLA in healthy donors. The primer mix had 60 Vbeta and 13 Jbeta primers. TCRdb keeps only in-frame clones here, not all; method: immunoSEQ multiplex PCR. The table shows about 140,000 clones, with roughly 79% occurring only once. Sequenced sample: PBMCs. The receptor set was obtained from a woman between 35 and 50 years old in good health and CMV-seronegative.

The chain links TRBV9 to TRBJ2-7; TRBD2 agrees at 8 bases. This CDR3 spans 16 amino acids. Germline V gives CDR1 SGDLS, CDR2 YYNGEE. V shed 2 bases and J 1 base; nucleotides not matched to a gene: 8. CDR3 residues: CASSVGAGAESYEQYF. The CDR3 region has the DNA TGTGCCAGCAGCGTGGGAGCGGGAGCGGAGTCCTACGAGCAGTACTTC.

This chain uses TRBV7-8 with TRBJ2-7, with 9 bases aligning to TRBD1. The CDR3 spans 14 residues. V gave up 4 bases and J gave up 4 bases; unmatched junction bases: 5. Germline CDR1 and CDR2: SGHVS and FQNEAQ. The CDR3, as DNA: TGTGCCAGCAGCTCCACAGGGGGCGGTTACGAGCAGTACTTC. It yields the protein CASSSTGGGYEQYF.

V is TRBV4-1 and J is TRBJ2-1; 11 nucleotides line up with TRBD1. Germline CDR1 reads MGHRA; CDR2 reads YSYEKL. This CDR3 is 18 amino acids long. Trimming cost V 2 bases and J 4 bases; bases outside gene matches: 10. The CDR3 DNA is TGCGCCAGCAGCCAAAGGGAAAGGACAGGGGGCAAGTACAATGAGCAGTTCTTC. It is translated as CASSQRERTGGKYNEQFF.